This T cell receptor beta chain was captured in a study of T-cell reconstitution after alpha-beta-depleted transplantation in children listed by TCRdb under 2016. Regarding the complete study: Using TCR repertoire profiling, the study followed T-cell immune reconstitution in a quantitative way in children after TCRalphabeta/CD19-depleted allogeneic hematopoietic cell transplantation. Broad study findings and their caveats: The frequencies of hyperexpanded clones fell over the following months, and after one year, T-cell counts and TCRbeta diversity were mostly attributed to newly produced T cells. The high TCRbeta diversity at day 60 in some patients was ascribed to recipient T cells and intrathymic progenitors that had survived conditioning. The apparently early recovery of alphabetaT-cell counts about two months after transplant reportedly depended on only several hundred rapidly expanded clones that came from non-depleted graft cells.

Regarding this clonotype: The clone's antigen remains unknown. Base qualities are missing; no much larger clone stands one base away.

CDR1 and CDR2 are drawn from the germline V gene: MNHEY, SVGAGI. V is shortened by 0 bases, J by 4 bases, and the region joining them spans 12 bases. Counted from cysteine to phenylalanine, this CDR3 has 15 amino acids. Left in the record is the CDR3 DNA by itself, 45 bases read in frame from the first base. Libraries came from PCR. The sequencing machine was an Illumina HiSeq 2500. TCR libraries were prepared with molecular barcoding, using unique molecular identifiers to normalize TCRbeta repertoire quantification. TCRdb trimmed the raw reads at Q25, called clones with MiXCR and kept productive beta chains. Every distinct CDR3 protein forms one entry, paired with its most common genes and DNA. The sample records some 200,000 distinct CDR3 sequences, 7.5% to 9.5% of which are singletons. Under 40% of the sample rests with the top ten. Per the publication, the treatment or condition label means: allogeneic hematopoietic cell transplantation with graft depleted of TCRalphabeta T cells and CD19 B cells. TCRalphabeta/CD19-depleted allogeneic hematopoietic cell grafts were given to the transplant recipients, all of whom were children.

The chain is assembled from TRBV6-5 and TRBJ1-2; the D gene cannot be named for sure. The sequence derives from a male patient between 2 and 9 years old who had a stem cell transplant for acute myeloid leukemia, so the T cells may come from the graft donor. The sequencing used PBMCs, mostly from graft donor cells, collected 360 days after TCRalphabeta/CD19-depleted stem cell transplant. CDR3 loop: CASSYSTVQSYGYTF. The nucleotide sequence is given as TGTGCCAGCAGTTACTCGACGGTCCAGTCCTATGGCTACACCTTC.